Shown below are 10 T cell receptor beta chains from a single sample sequenced in a study of T cell repertoires in cytomegalovirus infection. No cognate antigen is known for these TCRs. TCRdb used MiXCR to reprocess the reads, holding one entry per CDR3 protein. The table includes some 480,000 distinct CDR3 sequences, 33% detected once. Source: cultured PBMCs, taken from culture after CMV antigen stimulation. These receptors all come from a human donor in good health (CMV status not recorded). Some clones in this sample may be carry-over from other donors' samples.

This clonotype was seen only a few times. This chain joins TRBV6-2 or TRBV6-3 and TRBJ2-1; 9 positions agree with TRBD2. With V trimmed by 11 bases and J by 3 bases, 8 bases remained unmatched. The CDR3 length is 14 residues. Germline loops: CDR1 MNHEY, CDR2 SVGEGT. Here the CDR3 reads CACRAGGSYNEQFF. Written as DNA, the CDR3 is TGTGCCTGTCGGGCGGGAGGGAGCTACAATGAGCAGTTCTTC.

This clonotype was picked up many times. The chain employs TRBV7-2 and TRBJ2-3; possible D gene TRBD1, 5 bases. V was pared by 5 bases and J by 3 bases, with 18 bases between. The CDR3 totals 16 residues. Germline loops: CDR1 SGHTA, CDR2 FQGNSA. This CDR3 is CASSLRVQGWTDTQYF. The CDR3, as DNA: TGTGCCAGCAGCCTCCGGGTTCAGGGATGGACAGATACGCAGTATTTT.

This clonotype was found a few times. The chain carries TRBV19 and TRBJ1-3; D might be TRBD1 (5 bases). The CDR3 runs 16 residues. Looked up from germline, CDR1 is LNHDA and CDR2 is SQIVND (reference sequence). Trimming stripped 3 bases from V and 0 bases from J, with 12 bases between. The CDR3 spells CASSINTGSSGNTIYF. DNA for the CDR3: TGTGCCAGTAGTATTAACACAGGCAGCTCTGGAAACACCATATATTTT.

V is TRBV12-3 or TRBV12-4 and J is TRBJ2-3; TRBD2 agrees at 7 bases. V lost 8 bases to trimming and J lost 5 bases; unmatched junction nucleotides: 10. The CDR3 has 14 amino acids. For the CDR3, the DNA is TGTGCCAGCCAACAAGCGGGGCGGCGAGATACGCAGTATTTT. Amino acids: CASQQAGRRDTQYF.

This clonotype was detected only once. J is TRBJ1-6 and V is TRBV5-6, with unresolved D. The CDR3 contains 12 residues. Germline lookup yields CDR1 SGHDT and CDR2 YYEEEE. V lost 3 bases, J lost 10 bases, and 8 bases lay in between. Here the CDR3 reads CASSSSWSPLHF. CDR3 coding DNA: TGTGCCAGCAGCTCTTCATGGTCACCCCTCCACTTT.

Only a few counts were recorded for this clonotype. Mismatch with germline at one junction end may stem from a read error. The chain combines TRBV7-2 with TRBJ1-1; TRBD1 agrees at 7 bases. The CDR3 runs 13 residues. CDR1 is SGHTA and CDR2 is FQGNSA in the germline V gene. The CDR3 reads CASSRGGDSPIDF. CDR3 nucleotides: TGTGCCAGCAGCAGAGGGGGGGACAGCCCCATCGATTTT.

J is TRBJ1-1 and V is TRBV30; TRBD1 might be the D (5 bases). The CDR3 runs to 15 residues. Trimming took 3 bases from V and 1 from J, leaving 15 bases between them. The germline V gene encodes CDR1 GTSNPN and CDR2 SVGIG (reference sequence). The CDR3 DNA reads as TGTGCCTGGAGGGAATTGGACACCCCGAACACTGAAGCTTTCTTT. Its protein is CAWRELDTPNTEAFF.

V is TRBV7-7 and J is TRBJ2-2; tentatively, D is TRBD1 (5 bases). V lost 3 bases and J 7 bases, leaving 24 bases between the germline ends. Germline V gene lookup returns CDR1 SSHAT and CDR2 FNYEAQ (reference sequence). This CDR3 is 18 amino acids long. The CDR3 protein is CASSFSFTAGIFGGELFF. The CDR3, as DNA: TGTGCCAGCAGCTTTTCATTCACGGCAGGGATTTTCGGCGGGGAGCTGTTTTTT. Full variable domain (missing parts from reference TRBV7-7 and TRBJ2-2): GAGVSQSPRYKVTKRGQDVTLRCDPISSHATLYWYQQALGQGPEFLTYFNYEAQPDKSGLPSDRFSAERPEGSISTLTIQRTEQRDSAMYRCASSFSFTAGIFGGELFFGEGSRLTVL.

There are many counts of this clonotype. The genes are TRBV7-2 and TRBJ2-1; D perhaps matches TRBD1 (6 bases). Germline V CDR1 and CDR2: SGHTA, FQGNSA. Trimming removed 4 bases at V and 0 bases at J, with 16 bases between. This CDR3 has 17 residues. DNA for the CDR3: TGTGCCAGCAGCTCCAGGGGAGCGGAAAGCTCCTACAATGAGCAGTTCTTC. This sequence encodes CASSSRGAESSYNEQFF.

This clonotype was detected a few times. The rearrangement joins TRBV7-2 to TRBJ2-1, with D possibly matching TRBD2 (5 bases). CDR3 length: 13 residues. V lost 3 bases, J lost 5 bases, and 8 bases lay in between. CDR1 and CDR2 from the germline V gene are SGHTA and FQGNSA. The CDR3 is CASSLEANNEQFF. The CDR3 region has the DNA TGTGCCAGCAGCTTGGAGGCGAACAATGAGCAGTTCTTC. Filled out from reference TRBV7-2 and TRBJ2-1, the complete variable domain reads GAGVSQSPSNKVTEKGKDVELRCDPISGHTALYWYRQSLGQGLEFLIYFQGNSAPDKSGLPSDRFSAERTGGSVSTLTIQRTQQEDSAVYLCASSLEANNEQFFGPGTRLTVL.